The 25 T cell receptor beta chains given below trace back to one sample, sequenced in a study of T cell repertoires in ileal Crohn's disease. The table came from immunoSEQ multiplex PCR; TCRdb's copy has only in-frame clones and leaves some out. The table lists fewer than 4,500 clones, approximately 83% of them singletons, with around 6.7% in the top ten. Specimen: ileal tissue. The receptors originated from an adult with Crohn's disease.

The DNA for the CDR3 is TGTGCCAGTAGGGGGACAGGGCCCACTGAAGCTTTCTTT. This sequence encodes CASRGTGPTEAFF. This rearrangement joins TRBV19 to TRBJ1-1; TRBD1 agrees at 9 bases. V dropped 6 bases and J dropped 4; count of bases not matched to a gene: 3. The germline V gene encodes CDR1 LNHDA and CDR2 SQIVND (reference sequence). The CDR3 loop spans 13 amino acids.

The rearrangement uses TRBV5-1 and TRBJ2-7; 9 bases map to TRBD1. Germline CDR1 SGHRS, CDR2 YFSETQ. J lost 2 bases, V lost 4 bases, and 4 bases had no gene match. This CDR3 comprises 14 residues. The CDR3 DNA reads TGCGCCAGCAGCGACAGGGGGGATACCTACGAGCAGTACTTC. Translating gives CASSDRGDTYEQYF.

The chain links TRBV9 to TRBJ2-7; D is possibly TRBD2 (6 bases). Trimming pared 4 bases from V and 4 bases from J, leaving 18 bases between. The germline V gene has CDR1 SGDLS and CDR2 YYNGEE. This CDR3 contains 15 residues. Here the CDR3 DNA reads TGTGCCAGCAGCCGCGGGGTTTGGGGAAAGTACGAGCAGTACTTC. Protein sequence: CASSRGVWGKYEQYF.

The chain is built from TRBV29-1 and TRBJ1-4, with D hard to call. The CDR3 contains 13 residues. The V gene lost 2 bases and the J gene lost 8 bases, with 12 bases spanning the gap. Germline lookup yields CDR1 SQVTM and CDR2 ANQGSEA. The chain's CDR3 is CSVERRMWEKLFF. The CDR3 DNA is TGCAGCGTTGAAAGGAGGATGTGGGAAAAACTGTTTTTT.

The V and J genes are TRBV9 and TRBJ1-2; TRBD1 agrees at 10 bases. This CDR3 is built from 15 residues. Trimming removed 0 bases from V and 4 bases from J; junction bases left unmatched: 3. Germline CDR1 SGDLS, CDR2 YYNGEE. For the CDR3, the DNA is TGTGCCAGCAGCGTAGGCGGGGACAGGGGCTATGGCTACACCTTC. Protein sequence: CASSVGGDRGYGYTF.

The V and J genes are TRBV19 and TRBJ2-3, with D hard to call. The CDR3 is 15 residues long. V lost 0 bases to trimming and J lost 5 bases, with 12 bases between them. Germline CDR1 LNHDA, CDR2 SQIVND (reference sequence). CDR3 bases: TGTGCCAGTAGTATAGAAGTACAAGCAGGAGATACGCAGTATTTT. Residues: CASSIEVQAGDTQYF.

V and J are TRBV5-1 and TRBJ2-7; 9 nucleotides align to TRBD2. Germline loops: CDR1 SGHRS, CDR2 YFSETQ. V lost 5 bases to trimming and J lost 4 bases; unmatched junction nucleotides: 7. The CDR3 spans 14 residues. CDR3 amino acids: CASSGGGLAYEQYF. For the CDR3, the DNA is TGCGCCAGCAGTGGGGGCGGACTAGCGTACGAGCAGTACTTC.

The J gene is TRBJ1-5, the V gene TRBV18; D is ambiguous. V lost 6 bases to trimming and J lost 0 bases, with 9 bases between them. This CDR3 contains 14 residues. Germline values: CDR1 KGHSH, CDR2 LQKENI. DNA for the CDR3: TGTGCCAGCTCCAGAAAGATTAGCAATCAGCCCCAGCATTTT. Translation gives CASSRKISNQPQHF.

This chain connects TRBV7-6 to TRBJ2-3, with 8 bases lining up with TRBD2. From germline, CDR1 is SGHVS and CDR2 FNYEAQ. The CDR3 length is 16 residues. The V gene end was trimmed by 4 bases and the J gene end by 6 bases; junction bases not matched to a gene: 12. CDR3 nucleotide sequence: TGTGCCAGCAGCTCTAGAACGGGGGGGCAGGGGGATACGCAGTATTTT. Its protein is CASSSRTGGQGDTQYF.

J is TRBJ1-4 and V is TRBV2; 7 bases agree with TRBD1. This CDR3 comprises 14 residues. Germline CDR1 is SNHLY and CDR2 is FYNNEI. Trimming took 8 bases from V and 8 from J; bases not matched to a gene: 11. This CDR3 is CASRDRLGVEKLFF. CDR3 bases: TGTGCCAGCCGGGACAGACTCGGCGTAGAAAAACTGTTTTTT.

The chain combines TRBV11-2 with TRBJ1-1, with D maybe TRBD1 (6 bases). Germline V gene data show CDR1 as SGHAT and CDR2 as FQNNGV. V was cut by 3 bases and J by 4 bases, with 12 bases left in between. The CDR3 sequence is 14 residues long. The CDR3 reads CASSFWLGGTEAFF. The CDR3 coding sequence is TGTGCCAGCAGCTTTTGGTTAGGGGGCACTGAAGCTTTCTTT.

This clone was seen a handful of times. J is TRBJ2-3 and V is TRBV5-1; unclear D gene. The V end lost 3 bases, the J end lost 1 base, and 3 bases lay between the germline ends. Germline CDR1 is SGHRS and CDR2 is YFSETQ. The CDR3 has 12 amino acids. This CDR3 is CASSSGTDTQYF. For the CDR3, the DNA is TGCGCCAGCAGCTCGGGCACAGATACGCAGTATTTT.

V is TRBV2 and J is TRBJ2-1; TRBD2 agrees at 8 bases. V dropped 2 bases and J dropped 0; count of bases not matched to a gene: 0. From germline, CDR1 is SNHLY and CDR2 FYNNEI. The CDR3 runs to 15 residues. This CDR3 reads CASSERGGSYNEQFF. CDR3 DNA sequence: TGTGCCAGCAGTGAACGGGGGGGCTCCTACAATGAGCAGTTCTTC.

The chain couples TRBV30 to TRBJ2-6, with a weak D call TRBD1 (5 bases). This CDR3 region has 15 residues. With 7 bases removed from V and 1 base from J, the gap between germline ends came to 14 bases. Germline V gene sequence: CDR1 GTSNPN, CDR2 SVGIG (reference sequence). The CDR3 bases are TGTGCCTCCACCCCAGGGCAATCTGGGGCCAACGTCCTGACTTTC. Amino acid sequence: CASTPGQSGANVLTF.

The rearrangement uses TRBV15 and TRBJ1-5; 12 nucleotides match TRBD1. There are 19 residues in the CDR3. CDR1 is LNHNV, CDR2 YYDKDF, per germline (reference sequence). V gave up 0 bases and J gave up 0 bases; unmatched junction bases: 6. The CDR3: CATSRDRDRGRISNQPQHF. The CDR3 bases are TGTGCCACCAGCAGAGACCGGGACAGGGGGCGAATTAGCAATCAGCCCCAGCATTTT.

DNA for the CDR3: TGTGCTAGTGGTTTCTCAACTCGGGAGTATGGCTACACCTTC. It translates to CASGFSTREYGYTF. The chain carries TRBV12-5 and TRBJ1-2; D gene ambiguous. Germline CDR1 and CDR2: LGHNT and FRNRAP. V was shortened by 3 bases and J by 5 bases, with 13 bases between the two germline ends. The CDR3 extends over 14 amino acids.

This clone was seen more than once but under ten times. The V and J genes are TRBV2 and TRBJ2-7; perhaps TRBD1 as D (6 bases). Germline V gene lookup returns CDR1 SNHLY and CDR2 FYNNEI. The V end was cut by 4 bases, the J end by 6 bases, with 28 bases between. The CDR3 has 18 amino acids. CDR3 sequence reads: CASSVPRGTHQNVIEQYF. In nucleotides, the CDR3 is TGTGCCAGCAGTGTACCCAGGGGTACCCACCAGAATGTCATCGAGCAGTACTTC. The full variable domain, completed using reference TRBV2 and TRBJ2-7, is EPEVTQTPSHQVTQMGQEVILRCVPISNHLYFYWYRQILGQKVEFLVSFYNNEISEKSEIFDDQFSVERPDGSNFTLKIRSTKLEDSAMYFCASSVPRGTHQNVIEQYFGPGTRLTVT.

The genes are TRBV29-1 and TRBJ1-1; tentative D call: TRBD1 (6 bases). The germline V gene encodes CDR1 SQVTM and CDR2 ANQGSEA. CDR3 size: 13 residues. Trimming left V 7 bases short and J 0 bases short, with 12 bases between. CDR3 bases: TGCAGCGCGCCAGGGGCGATGAACACTGAAGCTTTCTTT. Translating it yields CSAPGAMNTEAFF.

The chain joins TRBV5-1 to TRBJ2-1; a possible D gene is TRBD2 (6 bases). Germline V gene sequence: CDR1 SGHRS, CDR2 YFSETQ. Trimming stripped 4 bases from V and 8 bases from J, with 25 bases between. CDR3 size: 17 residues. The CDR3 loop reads CASSPFQPGLTNDEQFF. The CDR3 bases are TGCGCCAGCAGCCCGTTCCAGCCGGGACTTACAAACGATGAGCAGTTCTTC.

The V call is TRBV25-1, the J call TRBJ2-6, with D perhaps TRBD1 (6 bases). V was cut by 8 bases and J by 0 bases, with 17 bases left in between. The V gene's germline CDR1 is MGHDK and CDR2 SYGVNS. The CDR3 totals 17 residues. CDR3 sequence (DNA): TGTGCCAGCGCTACGGGGCAGGGGCTCTCTGGGGCCAACGTCCTGACTTTC. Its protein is CASATGQGLSGANVLTF.

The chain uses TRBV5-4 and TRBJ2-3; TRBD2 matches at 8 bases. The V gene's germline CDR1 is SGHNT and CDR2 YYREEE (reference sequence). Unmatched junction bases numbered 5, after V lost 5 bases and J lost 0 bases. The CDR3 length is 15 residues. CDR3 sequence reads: CASRVSGGSTDTQYF. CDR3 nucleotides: TGTGCCAGCAGAGTAAGCGGGGGAAGCACAGATACGCAGTATTTT.

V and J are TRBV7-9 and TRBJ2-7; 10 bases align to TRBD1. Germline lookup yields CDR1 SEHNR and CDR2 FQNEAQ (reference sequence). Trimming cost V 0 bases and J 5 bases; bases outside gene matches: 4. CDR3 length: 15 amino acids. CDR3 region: CASSLAGTGAHEQYF. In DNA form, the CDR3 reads TGTGCCAGCAGCTTAGCGGGGACAGGGGCCCACGAGCAGTACTTC.

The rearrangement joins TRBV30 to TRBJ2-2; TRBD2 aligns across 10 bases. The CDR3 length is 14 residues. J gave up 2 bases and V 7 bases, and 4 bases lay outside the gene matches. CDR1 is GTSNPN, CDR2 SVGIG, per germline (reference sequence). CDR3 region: CASLAGGNTGELFF. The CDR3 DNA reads TGTGCCTCATTAGCGGGGGGTAACACCGGGGAGCTGTTTTTT.

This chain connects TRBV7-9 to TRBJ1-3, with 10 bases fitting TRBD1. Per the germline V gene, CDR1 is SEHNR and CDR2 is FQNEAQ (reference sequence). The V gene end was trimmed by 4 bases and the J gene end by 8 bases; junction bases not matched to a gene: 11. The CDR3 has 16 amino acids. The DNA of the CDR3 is TGTGCCAGCAGCTCTGGACAGGGGGTTTTAAGCGACACCATATATTTT. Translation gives CASSSGQGVLSDTIYF.

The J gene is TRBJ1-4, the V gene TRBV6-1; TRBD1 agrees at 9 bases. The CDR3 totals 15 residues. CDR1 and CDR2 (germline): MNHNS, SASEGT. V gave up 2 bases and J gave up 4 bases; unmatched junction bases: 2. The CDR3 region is CASSELDRGNEKLFF. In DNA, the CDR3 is TGTGCCAGCAGTGAACTGGACAGGGGTAATGAAAAACTGTTTTTT.